Listed below are T cell receptor beta chains from one sample, sequenced in a study of T cells in Graves' hyperthyroidism and ophthalmopathy. TCRdb called the multiplex PCR reads again in MiXCR, with one record for every CDR3 protein. The table includes approximately 530,000 distinct CDR3 sequences, roughly 17% detected once. The source material was blood. The receptors derive from a woman under 30 with Graves' hyperthyroidism. Each CDR3 is given with its conserved first and last residue. Each record gives: D gene, V gene, J gene, clone size, CDR3 DNA, CDR3 protein. A D gene is named only where the DNA matches it firmly. Clone sizes are given selectively: once, few, many, or a class where the clone is expanded.

.	TRBV20-1	TRBJ1-4	few	TGCAGTGCTAGAGACCAGGGAAAGAATGAAAAACTGTTTTTT	CSARDQGKNEKLFF
.	TRBV20-1	TRBJ2-3	many	TGCAGTGCTCCCAAGCCCCCCAGCACAGATACGCAGTATTTT	CSAPKPPSTDTQYF
TRBD1	TRBV20-1	TRBJ1-2	many	TGCAGTGCCGGGACAGGGCGTGATGATGGCTACACCTTC	CSAGTGRDDGYTF
.	TRBV11-1	TRBJ2-5	many	TGTGCCAGCAGCCCAACCCTTCAGTCAGAGACCCAGTACTTC	CASSPTLQSETQYF
.	TRBV12-3/TRBV12-4	TRBJ1-1	many	TGTGCCAGCGTGGGAGGGAACACTGAAGCTTTCTTT	CASVGGNTEAFF
.	TRBV6-2/TRBV6-3	TRBJ2-7	.	TGTGCCAGCAGTTACTCTGGGGGTGCAGATTTTTCCTACGAGCAGTACTTC	CASSYSGGADFSYEQYF
.	TRBV10-3	TRBJ2-2	.	TGTGCCACCGAGTTCGGGATGTTCGCCGGGGAGCTGTTTTTT	CATEFGMFAGELFF
.	TRBV2	TRBJ1-5	few	TGTGCCAGCTCACTTACGGGCAGGGGTAGTGGCAATCAGCCCCAGCATTTT	CASSLTGRGSGNQPQHF
TRBD2	TRBV20-1	TRBJ2-7	few	TGCAGTGCTAGTGCGACTAGCAGATCCTACGAGCAGTACTTC	CSASATSRSYEQYF
.	TRBV7-6	TRBJ2-3	.	TGTGCCAGCAGCTCCGGAGTGAAAGATACGCAGTATTTT	CASSSGVKDTQYF
.	TRBV4-2	TRBJ1-1	many	TGTGCCAGCAGCCAAGATTTCCCCGATCCGAACACTGAAGCTTTCTTT	CASSQDFPDPNTEAFF
.	TRBV30	TRBJ2-3	many	TGTGCCTGGAGTTCCCGGGCAGGGGCACGCACAGATACGCAGTATTTT	CAWSSRAGARTDTQYF
TRBD1	TRBV5-1	TRBJ2-2	once	TGCGCCAGCTATGGACAGGGGGCTCTCACCGGGGAGCTGTTTTTT	CASYGQGALTGELFF
.	TRBV20-1	TRBJ2-3	many	TGCAGTGCTAGCCCCGGGACACTTAGCACAGATACGCAGTATTTT	CSASPGTLSTDTQYF
.	TRBV30	TRBJ2-7	few	TGTGCCTGGAGTCCAACCGGGCCTAAAATCTGGGAGCAGTACTTC	CAWSPTGPKIWEQYF
TRBD1	TRBV28	TRBJ1-4	.	TGTGCCAGTAGTTATCTTGGAAAAGACAGGGAAAATGAAAAACTGTTTTTT	CASSYLGKDRENEKLFF
.	TRBV4-1	TRBJ2-3	.	TGCGCCAGCAGCTCCAGGTCACCGGGTCCAACAGATACGCAGTATTTT	CASSSRSPGPTDTQYF
TRBD2	TRBV5-1	TRBJ2-1	few	TGCGCCAGCAGCGCTGGACTAGCGGGGGGCGATGAGCAGTTCTTC	CASSAGLAGGDEQFF
.	TRBV30	TRBJ2-7	.	TGTGCCTGGAGTTTAACCAAGAGTGGCGGGTTCTACGAGCAGTACTTC	CAWSLTKSGGFYEQYF
TRBD1	TRBV20-1	TRBJ2-7	many	TGCAGTGCTAGGGACAGGGGGGTTCCCTACGAGCAGTACTTC	CSARDRGVPYEQYF
.	TRBV7-2	TRBJ1-1	many	TGTGCCAGCAGCGCCCGAACTTACACTGAAGCTTTCTTT	CASSARTYTEAFF
TRBD2	TRBV20-1	TRBJ2-1	many	TGCAGTGCTACCCCGCCTAGCGGCAATGAGCAGTTCTTC	CSATPPSGNEQFF
.	TRBV6-4	TRBJ1-4	few	TGTGCCAGCAGCGCCAGGGCGGGTGCAACTAATGAAAAACTGTTTTTT	CASSARAGATNEKLFF
.	TRBV28	TRBJ1-3	many	TGTGCCAGCAGTCCCGCCGGAGGGTATTCTGGAAACACCATATATTTT	CASSPAGGYSGNTIYF
.	TRBV7-9	TRBJ1-1	.	TGTGCCAGCAGCCGCGTCTCTGAAGCTTTCTTT	CASSRVSEAFF
TRBD1	TRBV20-1	TRBJ1-1	.	TGCAGTGCTCAGGCCGACAGGGTCAACACTGAAGCTTTCTTT	CSAQADRVNTEAFF